A single sample gave rise to the 6 T cell receptor beta chains below, sequenced in a study of T cells in Graves' hyperthyroidism and ophthalmopathy. Amplified regions were TCR beta CDR3 sequences from RNA transcripts. First-round RT-PCR targeting the TCR CDR3 was performed with the HTBI primer set. In TCRdb, the multiplex PCR reads were re-called with MiXCR into one record per CDR3 protein. The sample holds about 600,000 distinct CDR3 sequences, over 12% seen once. The sample consisted of blood. Receptors were obtained from a woman aged 18-29 years with Graves' ophthalmopathy.

This clonotype was counted ten times or more. This chain uses TRBV28 with TRBJ1-5; D gene uncertain. The CDR3 runs 12 residues. Germline CDR1 reads MDHEN; CDR2 reads SYDVKM. V was pared by 3 bases and J by 9 bases, with 9 bases between. The CDR3 nucleotides read TGTGCCAGCAGTTTGGATAAAGGGCCCCAGCATTTT. Amino acids: CASSLDKGPQHF.

There are a few counts of this clonotype. The gene calls are TRBV5-1 and TRBJ2-1; possible D gene TRBD2, 5 bases. Germline CDR1 is SGHRS and CDR2 is YFSETQ. The CDR3 extends over 14 amino acids. The germline V and J ends were trimmed by 0 bases and 8 bases, with 12 bases remaining between them. The DNA for the CDR3 is TGCGCCAGCAGCTTGGATCTTAGCGACGATGAGCAGTTCTTC. Translating gives CASSLDLSDDEQFF.

This clonotype was counted only a few times. The chain uses TRBV6-1 and TRBJ2-7, with 8 bases fitting TRBD1. The CDR3 runs to 14 residues. Germline lookup yields CDR1 MNHNS and CDR2 SASEGT. Germline trimming cut 7 bases from V and 4 bases from J; bases unmatched to any gene: 9. This chain's CDR3 is CASKQDRDVYEQYF. The CDR3 region has the DNA TGTGCCAGCAAACAGGACAGGGACGTTTACGAGCAGTACTTC.

This clonotype appeared a few times. J is TRBJ1-1 and V is TRBV20-1, with a possible D match to TRBD1 (5 bases). The CDR3 runs 18 residues. The V and J ends lost 3 bases and 6 bases respectively, with 29 bases between them. Germline V gene lookup returns CDR1 DFQATT and CDR2 SNEGSKA (reference sequence). The CDR3 region is CSASLVLGTPAVGPEAFF. The CDR3, as DNA: TGCAGTGCTAGTCTAGTCCTTGGGACTCCGGCGGTGGGGCCTGAAGCTTTCTTT.

In this sample, this clonotype turned up a few times. The V call is TRBV20-1, the J call TRBJ2-1; TRBD2 matches at 7 bases. V dropped 6 bases and J dropped 10; count of bases not matched to a gene: 6. CDR3 size: 11 residues. Germline V gene sequence: CDR1 DFQATT, CDR2 SNEGSKA (reference sequence). The CDR3 loop reads CSAGRTSEQFF. CDR3 nucleotide sequence: TGCAGTGCCGGGAGGACTTCCGAGCAGTTCTTC.

The chain carries TRBV7-9 and TRBJ1-6; no clear D gene. CDR3 length: 14 residues. V lost 1 base, J lost 8 bases, and 9 bases lay in between. The V gene's germline CDR1 is SEHNR and CDR2 FQNEAQ (reference sequence). CDR3 protein: CASSLGGSHSPLHF. The CDR3, as DNA: TGTGCCAGCAGCTTAGGCGGCAGTCATTCACCCCTCCACTTT.